This T cell receptor beta chain was sequenced for a study of OX40 agonist ivuxolimab in advanced cancers. Study-level information: Patients' therapy was ivuxolimab, an antibody that acts as an agonist of OX40 (CD134). Ivuxolimab, which patients received intravenously every 2 weeks, was dosed at 0.01 to 10 mg/kg. Under the entry rules, prior anti-PD-1, anti-PD-L1 or anti-CTLA-4 therapy was allowed, and about 38% had some.

With 7 bases removed from V and 4 bases from J, the gap between germline ends came to 25 bases. The CDR3 is 18 residues long. Germline V CDR1 and CDR2: MNHEY, SMNVEV (reference sequence). The protocol was immunoSEQ multiplex PCR, while the TCRdb copy is restricted to in-frame clones and leaves out a portion. The repertoire has under 70,000 clones, roughly nine tenths of them found once; the top ten carry more than 7.5%. The sequencing here drew on CD4+ or CD8+ T cells sorted from blood, taken in a trial of the OX40 agonist ivuxolimab. V is TRBV27 and J is TRBJ2-2; no definite D call. This TCR came from an adult with an advanced solid tumor such as melanoma, head and neck, liver or kidney cancer. CDR3 in amino acids: CASTNLGGGDKSTGELFF. The CDR3 DNA follows: TGTGCCAGCACCAACCTCGGCGGTGGGGATAAGAGCACCGGGGAGCTGTTTTTT.